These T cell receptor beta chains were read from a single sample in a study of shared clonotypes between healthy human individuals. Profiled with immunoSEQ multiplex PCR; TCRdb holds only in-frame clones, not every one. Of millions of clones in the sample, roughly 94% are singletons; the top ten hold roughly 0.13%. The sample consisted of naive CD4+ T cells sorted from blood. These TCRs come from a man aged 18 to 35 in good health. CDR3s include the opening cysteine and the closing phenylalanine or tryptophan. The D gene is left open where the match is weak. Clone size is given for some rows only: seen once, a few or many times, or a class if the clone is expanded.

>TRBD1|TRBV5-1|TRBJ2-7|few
TGCGCCAGCAGCTTGGGGACAGGGGGCGGCTACGAGCAGTACTTC
CASSLGTGGGYEQYF
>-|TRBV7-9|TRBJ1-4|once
TGTGCCAGCAGCCCCGGACAGCCCCTGGATGAAAAACTGTTTTTT
CASSPGQPLDEKLFF
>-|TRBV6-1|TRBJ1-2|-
TGTGCCAGCAGTGAATTGAAGGGGAACTATGGCTACACCTTC
CASSELKGNYGYTF
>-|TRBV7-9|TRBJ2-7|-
TGTGCCAGCAGCCGGACACCCGTTTATTACGAGCAGTACTTC
CASSRTPVYYEQYF
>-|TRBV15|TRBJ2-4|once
TGTGCCACCAGCAGAGGACAAATCAAAAACATTCAGTACTTC
CATSRGQIKNIQYF
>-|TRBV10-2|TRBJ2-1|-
TGCGCCAGCAGTGGTTCGGGGGATGTTAATGAGCAGTTCTTC
CASSGSGDVNEQFF
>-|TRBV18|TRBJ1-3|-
TGTGCCAGCTCACCCTTGGCAGGTGCGGGAGGAAACACCATATATTTT
CASSPLAGAGGNTIYF
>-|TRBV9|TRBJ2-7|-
TGTGCCAGCAGCGTAGAGGGGGGCAGCTACGAGCAGTACTTC
CASSVEGGSYEQYF
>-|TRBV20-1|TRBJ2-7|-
TGCAGTGCTAGCCAGCTTTACGAGCAGTACTTC
CSASQLYEQYF
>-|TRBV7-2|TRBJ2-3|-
TGTGCCAGCAGCTTAGGCCTGGGCCCCACAGATACGCAGTATTTT
CASSLGLGPTDTQYF
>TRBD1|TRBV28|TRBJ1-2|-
TGTGCCAGCAGGCCAACCGGGGGACAGGTCTATGGCTACACCTTC
CASRPTGGQVYGYTF
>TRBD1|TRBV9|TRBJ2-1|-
TGTGCCAGCAGCGTAGGATTGGGACAGGGAGGCAATGAGCAGTTCTTC
CASSVGLGQGGNEQFF
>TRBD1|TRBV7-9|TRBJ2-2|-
TGTGCCAGCAGCTTAGGACAGGGGAACACCGGGGAGCTGTTTTTT
CASSLGQGNTGELFF
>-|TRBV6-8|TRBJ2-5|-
TGTGCCGGAGAGACCCAGTACTTC
CAGETQYF
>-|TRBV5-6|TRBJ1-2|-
TGTGCCAGCAGCTTGGGCCGGAGTAACTATGGCTACACCTTC
CASSLGRSNYGYTF
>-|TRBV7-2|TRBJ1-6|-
TGTGCCACGGGCGGGGGTTCCTATAATTCACCCCTCCACTTT
CATGGGSYNSPLHF
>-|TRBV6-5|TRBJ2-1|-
TGTGCCAGCAGTGGACAAAATGAGCAGTTCTTC
CASSGQNEQFF
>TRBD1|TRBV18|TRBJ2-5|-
TGTGCCAGCTCACCCTTGGGACAGGACGCTGAAGAGACCCAGTACTTC
CASSPLGQDAEETQYF
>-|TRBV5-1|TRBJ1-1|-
TGCGCCAGCAGCCTGGGAACATGGGGAGATGAAGCTTTCTTT
CASSLGTWGDEAFF
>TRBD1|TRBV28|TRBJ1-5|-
TGTGCCAGCCGTTACACAGGGGGGGTCAATCAGCCCCAGCATTTT
CASRYTGGVNQPQHF
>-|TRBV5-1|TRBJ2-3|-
TGCGCCAGCAGCTCGAGGACAGAACACACAGATACGCAGTATTTT
CASSSRTEHTDTQYF
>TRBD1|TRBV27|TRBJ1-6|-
TGTGCCAGCAGTTCCAGGGGGGCCTCACCCCTCCACTTT
CASSSRGASPLHF
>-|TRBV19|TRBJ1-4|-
TGTGCCAGTAGTAACACCAGGTCGATCAGGGAGGAAACTTCGCTGGAAAAACTGTTTTTT
CASSNTRSIREETSLEKLFF
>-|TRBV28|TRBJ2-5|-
TGTGCCAGCAGTCCCCGGCCGGGGGGCTGGGAGACCCAGTACTTC
CASSPRPGGWETQYF
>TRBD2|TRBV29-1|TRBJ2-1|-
TGCAGCGTTGCTAGCGGCTACAATGAGCAGTTCTTC
CSVASGYNEQFF
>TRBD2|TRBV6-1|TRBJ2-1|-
TGTGCCAGCATTGGACTAGCGGGGTCGGCGGAGCAGTTCTTC
CASIGLAGSAEQFF
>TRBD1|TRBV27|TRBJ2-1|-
TGTGCCAGCAGTAGATGGGGGACAGTCAATGAGCAGTTCTTC
CASSRWGTVNEQFF
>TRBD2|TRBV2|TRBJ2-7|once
TGTGCCAGCAGTGATGGCCCGGGACTAGCGGGCGAGCAGTACTTC
CASSDGPGLAGEQYF
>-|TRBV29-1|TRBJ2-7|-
TGCAGCGTTGCAGGGACGGGGTACGAGCAGTACTTC
CSVAGTGYEQYF
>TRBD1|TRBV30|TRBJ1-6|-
TGTGCCTGGAACAGGGGTGATTCACCCCTCCACTTT
CAWNRGDSPLHF
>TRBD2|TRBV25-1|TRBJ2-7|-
TGTGCCAGCAGTGATACTAGCGGGGTTGTCTACGAGCAGTACTTC
CASSDTSGVVYEQYF
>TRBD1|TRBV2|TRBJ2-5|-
TGTGCCAGCAGTGGCGCCCCACTATTTCAGGGGGCGCGGTTTGAGACCCAGTACTTC
CASSGAPLFQGARFETQYF
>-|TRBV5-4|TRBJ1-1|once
TGTGCCAGCAGCTTAAATCTGAACACTGAAGCTTTCTTT
CASSLNLNTEAFF
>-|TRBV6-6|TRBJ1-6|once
TGTGCCAGCAGCGGACGGATTAATTCACCCCTCCACTTT
CASSGRINSPLHF
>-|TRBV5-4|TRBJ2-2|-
TGTGCCAGCAGCTCACCGTCCCGACCCGGGGAGCTATTTTTT
CASSSPSRPGELFF
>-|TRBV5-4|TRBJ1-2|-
TGTGCCAGCGGCGTCTCTCGGGAAGGATACTATGGCTACACCTTC
CASGVSREGYYGYTF
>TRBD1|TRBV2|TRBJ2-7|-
TGTGCCAGCACCCGGACAGGGTGGCACTTC
CASTRTGWHF
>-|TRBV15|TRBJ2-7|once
TGTGCCACCACTACAACCTCGGGGGGCCCCTACGAGCAGTACTTC
CATTTTSGGPYEQYF
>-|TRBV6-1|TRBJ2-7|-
TGTGCCAGCAGTCGCGAAGGGGGGGCGCGTTACGAGCAGTACTTC
CASSREGGARYEQYF
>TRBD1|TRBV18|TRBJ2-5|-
TGTGCCAGCTCACCGACAGGGATTCAAGAGACCCAGTACTTC
CASSPTGIQETQYF
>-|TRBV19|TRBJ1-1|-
TGTGCCAGTAGCAGGACTGAAACCGAAGCTTTCTTT
CASSRTETEAFF
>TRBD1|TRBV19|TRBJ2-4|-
TGTGCCAGTAGTCGGGACAGGGCAATCTCGACCAAAAACATTCAGTACTTC
CASSRDRAISTKNIQYF
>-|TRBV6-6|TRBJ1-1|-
TGTGCCAGCAGACCTGACGGGTCTCTCACTGAAGCTTTCTTT
CASRPDGSLTEAFF
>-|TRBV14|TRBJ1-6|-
TGTGCCAGCAGCCACACTATCTCACCCCTCCACTTT
CASSHTISPLHF
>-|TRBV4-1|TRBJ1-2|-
TGCGCCAGCAGCCAAGATCTTACGGGCAGGGACTATGGCTACACCTTC
CASSQDLTGRDYGYTF
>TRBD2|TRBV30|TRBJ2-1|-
TGTGCCTGGAGTCGCAGCGGGGGGGGAAATGAGCAGTTCTTC
CAWSRSGGGNEQFF
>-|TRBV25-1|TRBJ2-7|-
TGTGCCAGCAGTCAGACAGGCCCTACCTGGCAGTACTTC
CASSQTGPTWQYF
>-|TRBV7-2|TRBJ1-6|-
TGTGCCAGCAGCTTAGATCCTTCACTTAGTAATTCACCCCTCCACTTT
CASSLDPSLSNSPLHF